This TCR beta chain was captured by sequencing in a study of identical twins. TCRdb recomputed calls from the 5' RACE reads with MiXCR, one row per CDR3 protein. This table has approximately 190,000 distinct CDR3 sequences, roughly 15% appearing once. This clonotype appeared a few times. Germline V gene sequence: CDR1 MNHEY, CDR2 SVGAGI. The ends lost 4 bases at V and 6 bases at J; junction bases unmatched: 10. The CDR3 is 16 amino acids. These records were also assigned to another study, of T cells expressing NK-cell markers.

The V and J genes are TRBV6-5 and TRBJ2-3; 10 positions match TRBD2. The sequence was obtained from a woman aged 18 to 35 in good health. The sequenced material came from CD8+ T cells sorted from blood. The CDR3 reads CASSFTSGAKSDTQYF. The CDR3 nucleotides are TGTGCCAGCAGTTTTACTAGCGGGGCCAAATCGGATACGCAGTATTTT.